The T cell receptor (beta chain) described here comes from a study of persistence of HIV-infected CD4 T cells (dated by TCRdb to about 2020). Turning to the overall study: The study isolated CMV- and HIV-1 Gag-responding CD4+ T cells from ART-treated individuals to examine antigen-driven clonal expansion of HIV-1-infected cells. Participants had been on suppressive ART for a median of roughly 8 years. Peripheral blood samples of up to about 180 mL were obtained at multiple time points, with the exception of two participants, for whom leukapheresis was performed at a single time point. The clonality of all cells in each sorted population was assessed by TCRbeta sequencing, whereas the clonality of infected cells was assessed by proviral sequencing. For the TCR cluster analysis across participants, about 8 participants were included for CMV and 6 or 7 participants for Gag.

The immunoSEQ hsTCRB assay version 4 in survey mode was used to sequence TCRbeta repertoires from genomic DNA. Genomic DNA was diluted to 9 to 10 ng/uL, and up to 1 ug per sample was used for TCRbeta sequencing. Per the original workflow: TCRbeta data were analyzed in ImmunoSeq Analyzer 3.0, with diversity computed on productive nucleotide rearrangements. Using the Immunarch R package, the improved Chao index served to estimate lower-bound TCR diversity and the Gini coefficient served to estimate clonality. When different nucleotide rearrangements encoded the same CDR3beta amino acid sequence, each rearrangement was treated as a distinct clonotype. Differential abundance analysis identified TCRbeta sequences significantly enriched in antigen-responding cells relative to anti-CD3/anti-CD28-activated cells. TCRs were clustered by predicted peptide-MHC specificity with GLIPH2, both within individual participants and across merged participant data sets. Entries here come from immuneACCESS through TCRdb and include only in-frame sequences with V and J called. Some clones fail to appear in such tables; in the studies checked, an unresolved V gene covers under half of the shortfall, and the cause of the remainder is unknown. V, J and clone size were drawn from that table, and D and trimming were deduced from the DNA. Recorded for this sample are about 28,000 clones; 82% of them occurred a single time. The ten largest clonotypes hold roughly 5% of the sample.

What the study reported, not specific to this receptor: Because the TCR analyses were done in bulk, restricting them to just the rare CMV-responding cells that actually carried HIV-1 proviruses was not possible. Within the same sorted populations, how oligoclonal the TCRs were correlated with how oligoclonal the proviruses were. Only a small number of individuals took part in the study, and the range of antigens tested was limited. TCRbeta richness in CMV- and Gag-responding cells was significantly lower than in anti-CD3/anti-CD28-responding cells; CMV-responding cells had higher oligoclonality than CD3/CD28-stimulated and Gag-responding cells. Antigen-responding cells were enriched for degenerate expanded CDR3beta sequences, which suggests convergent selection of CD4+ responses to CMV and Gag.

Turning to this clone: Its antigen is not yet known. The input lacks base qualities; no much larger clone sits a single base away.

This specimen's treatment or condition label, interpreted: suppressive antiretroviral therapy. Cells were stimulated with lysates of CMV-infected fibroblasts at roughly 9.1 ug/mL. Nonresponding CD40L-negative CD69-negative CD45RO-high memory CD4+ T cells were sorted as memory populations depleted of antigen-responding cells. Participants were HIV-1-infected adults who started suppressive ART during chronic infection. For at least 4 years, participants had undetectable plasma HIV-1 RNA, below 50 copies/mL. To be included, a participant needed positive CMV serology and a CD4+ T cell count above 400 cells/uL. Before stimulation, PBMCs were isolated using density centrifugation and depleted of CD8+ T cells. For approximately 20 hours, the CD8-depleted PBMCs were stimulated with anti-CD28/CD49d costimulation, a CD40-blocking antibody, and enfuvirtide to prevent new infections. Sorting was done on either a Beckman Coulter MoFlo Legacy or an XDP sorter, and propidium iodide was used to exclude dead cells. Genomic DNA was extracted with the QIAamp DNA Mini Kit for samples above one million cells, otherwise with the Quick-DNA Microprep Kit.

V trim: 3 bases; J trim: 7 bases; unmatched bases: 4. Reading from cysteine to phenylalanine, the CDR3 counts 14 amino acids. The sequence is cut down to CDR3 DNA, 42 bases in frame from base 1. From the germline V gene, CDR1 is KGHDR and CDR2 is SFDVKD. This clonotype was obtained from an adult man with HIV who was CMV-seropositive. This specimen was CD4+ T cells sorted from PBMCs after approximately 19-hour stimulation, taken from a patient who received antiretroviral therapy. What the cell subset or site label conveys for this sample: CD40L-CD69- CD45RO-high memory CD4 T cells not responding to CMV lysate. The chain is encoded by TRBV24-1 joined to TRBJ2-1; 8 central nucleotides agree with TRBD2. The CDR3 protein sequence reads: CATSDPGGPNEQFF. The DNA sequence follows: TGTGCCACCAGTGATCCGGGGGGGCCGAATGAGCAGTTCTTC.